This paragraph covers one TCR beta chain sequence. The specificity of this receptor is unknown. One base away there is no much larger clone; base qualities are not given. In total, just over 650 healthy bone marrow donors made up the cohort. At the time of sampling, all cohort members were nominally healthy, though unrecorded immune exposures were likely present. The donor tested CMV seropositive and was one of the 289 seropositive cohort members. Every donor gave a peripheral blood sample, and the peripheral blood mononuclear cells from that sample were used for TCR beta sequencing. Genomic DNA extraction from the blood cell samples was performed with the Qiagen DNeasy Blood Extraction Kit. The receptor library was made with the immunoSEQ multiplex PCR assay. For the multiplex PCR, a mixture combining 60 forward primers for TCR Vbeta segments and 13 reverse primers for TCR Jbeta segments was used. The CDR3 region of rearranged TCR beta genes was amplified from genomic DNA with a multiplex PCR assay. The Illumina HiSeq System was used to sequence the amplified TCR beta libraries as 87-base-pair reads. Under the source paper's analysis protocol: A later analysis tallied approximately 87 million unique TCR beta chains across the 666 repertoires, and roughly 11 million of those chains were shared by two or more donors. A nearest-neighbor algorithm error-corrected the raw reads and collapsed the reads into unique sequences, merging closely related sequences to remove PCR and sequencing errors. V, D and J gene segments were assigned by aligning CDR3 sequences to IMGT reference sequences. For a sequence to be retained, at least a six-nucleotide match to both a V gene segment and a J gene segment was required. Rearrangements were called productive when the CDR3 lacked stop codons and stayed in frame with V and J; all others were non-productive. Following IMGT convention, CDR3 was defined as the stretch from the second conserved V-encoded cysteine to the conserved J-encoded phenylalanine. The earlier analysis of about 570 of the donors excluded any sequence lacking an unambiguous match to a single V gene segment. In an earlier analysis of roughly 500 of the donors, V segments were called functional above 56.7% productive rearrangements and were called segregating when the between-donor standard deviation exceeded 5%. A statistical classification framework was built for diagnosing cytomegalovirus status from the catalog of TCR beta chain sequences. In a later analysis, V and J genes were assigned by comparing TCR nucleotide sequences against IMGT/GENE-DB human TR gene sequences. In a later analysis, CDR3 sequences and most-parsimonious VDJ recombination scenarios were assigned using the TCRdist pipeline. In a later analysis, each TCR beta chain was defined by its CDR3 amino acid sequence together with its V-gene family, and reads without a unique V-gene family were excluded. In a later analysis, 500 to 700 highly shared, low-generation-probability nucleotide sequences were removed to address suspected cross-contamination and a sequencing artifact. In a later analysis, a clonal expansion index was calculated for each public chain from normalized within-repertoire ranks of inferred template counts. In a later analysis, generation probabilities were computed with a VDJ recombination model fitted to out-of-frame rearrangements, and the resulting probabilities were checked against IGoR. Hypergeometric tests were used in a later analysis to score TCR-TCR, TCR-HLA and TCR-CMV co-occurrence, with a repertoire-size bias correction applied to the TCR pairs. In a later analysis, false discovery rates were estimated by permuting HLA or CMV assignments 20 times. In a later analysis, co-occurring TCRs were grouped using DBSCAN, with TCRdist sequence similarity added in when clustering inside HLA-allele-positive subsets. Co-occurrence clustering excluded repertoires with fewer than 30,000 or more than 120,000 public chains, plus five with anomalous nucleotide sharing. This immuneACCESS table, as held by TCRdb, lists in-frame sequences with V and J called but not all clones. Of the missing ones, under half trace to an unresolved V gene in checked studies; the others have no known cause. V and J calls and clone size are those listed in that table; D and trimming were worked out from the DNA. The table for this sample lists about 130,000 clones; under 80% of them were counted only once. Approximately 3.9% of the sample is taken by the ten largest.

CDR1 and CDR2 are read off the germline V gene as MNHEY and SVGAGI. Trimming at the junction amounts to 4 bases on V and 0 bases on J, and the germline ends lie 13 bases apart. Including the terminal cysteine and phenylalanine, the CDR3 comprises 16 residues. Just the 48-base CDR3 DNA is kept, in frame starting at base 1. The entry originates in a study of cytomegalovirus exposure and HLA in healthy donors (dated by TCRdb to between 2016 and 2019). For the wider study: An earlier analysis of roughly 630 of the donors reported more than 250 Gb of sequence data and roughly 100 million unique TCR beta sequences from about 200 million T cells. Roughly 300 gigabases of sequencing data and about 92 million unique TCR sequences made up an early release that covered several hundred HLA-typed donors. Of the approximately 400 genotyped donors, 65% to 90% fell in the genetic ancestry cluster associated with self-reported Caucasian donors. The study aimed to test whether cataloging public T cell receptors could reveal signatures of past pathogen exposure. The T cell repertoires of 550 to 850 subjects were profiled by immunosequencing and related to cytomegalovirus serostatus. Along with the roughly 670-subject first cohort, a separate validation cohort of about 110 different subjects was used. To predict cytomegalovirus infection status, the study brought together high-throughput TCR immunosequencing, statistical association of individual TCRs with disease status, and machine learning. To study patterns of TCR occurrence, a later analysis re-analyzed previously published TCR beta repertoires from around 700 donors and added high-resolution HLA genotyping. In the later analysis, no new phenotypic data were used to find candidate immune exposures; instead, reliance was placed on TCR beta sequences and their occurrence across donors. In an earlier analysis of 550 to 700 of the donors, high-throughput TCR beta sequencing was used to judge whether each TCR beta V gene segment behaved as functional or pseudogenic. Donor age, sex, ethnicity and CMV serostatus were compiled together with the repertoire data. A later genetic analysis used genome-wide SNP genotypes for about three fifths of the 666 donors, treating that subset as a discovery cohort. All discovery cohort repertoires had been generated on a single sequencing platform. HLA typing included class I and class II loci at four-digit resolution. The number of donors typed differed by locus, with about 629-640 for A, B, C, DRB1 and DQB1, 522 for DQA1, about 610 for DPA1, and around 430 for DPB1. Four or five DR-DQ haplotypes were treated as single units for association and clustering because of strong linkage in the cohort. Among roughly 400 genotyped donors of the cohort, an average of approximately 200,000 unique TCR beta nucleotide sequences was sequenced per donor, of which about 20% were non-productive.

Results and caveats for the whole study, not just this receptor: A later genetic analysis reported fewer N-insertions in productive TCRs among donors in an Asian-associated ancestry cluster than the roughly 620-donor mean. Most TCR sequences were seen in very few donors, while some public TCRs were found in many individuals. Because counts were too low, more than 15 rarely observed V segments, including chromosome 9 orphons, were excluded from the earlier analysis of several hundred of the donors. A few of the identified cytomegalovirus-associated TCR beta chains were confirmed in vitro to be specific for cytomegalovirus antigens. The authors suggested that the approach could potentially be generalized to other disease states and immunological phenotypes. Immune exposure information for the cohort was limited to CMV serostatus. In a later analysis, TCR association rates were found to vary across HLA loci, with the most associated TCRs seen for DRB1 alleles and the fewest for HLA-C alleles. A further reported finding was that TCR beta sequences accurately predicted the HLA-A and HLA-B alleles for most subjects in the first cohort. A cluster of highly shared sequence variants was judged likely to be a technical artifact of the sequencing pipeline. At a false discovery rate of 0.05, a later analysis linked 16,951 TCR beta sequences to specific HLA alleles. HLA typing was unavailable for some donors at each locus, so association tests used only the typed subset. A total of roughly 160 TCR beta chains were listed by the study as associated with cytomegalovirus. In a later analysis, HLA-associated TCR beta chains showed more clonal expansion and lower generation probabilities than non-associated chains that were equally common. In both the original and validation cohorts, the classifier was reported to diagnose cytomegalovirus status with high specificity and sensitivity. This cohort had only TCR beta chains sequenced, and the lack of alpha or paired-chain data limited which features could be detected. Strong co-occurrence of HLA alleles, especially DR and DQ, made assigning TCR associations to individual alleles difficult. In a later genetic analysis, a missense DCLRE1C variant was associated with V-gene and J-gene trimming of TCR beta chains, and the association was replicated in an independent cohort. Several of the top co-occurrence clusters appeared to be linked to parvovirus B19, influenza, CMV and Epstein-Barr virus, according to a later analysis. Broadly in line with IMGT annotations, most TCR beta V segments showed up in productive rearrangements about 87% or about 30% of the time in an earlier analysis of a few hundred of the donors. Sequencing depth was assumed to be roughly uniform across donors in the presence/absence analyses, though that assumption may not hold. Linkage disequilibrium might explain the correlated functional status among segregating V segments, but an unknown experimental factor could not be ruled out. Most CMV-associated TCR beta chains appeared to be HLA-restricted in a later analysis, and the HLA associations seemed to be driven largely by CMV exposure. The 87-base-pair reads could not distinguish some IMGT-functional V segments, including TRBV6-2 and TRBV6-3, so those segments were excluded.

Material: PBMCs. The sequence derives from a man aged 40-50 years in good health and CMV-seropositive. The chain links TRBV6-5 with TRBJ1-5; the D gene is perhaps TRBD1, from 6 matching bases. The CDR3 here reads CASSSKGGDSNQPQHF. The DNA is as follows: TGTGCCAGCAGTTCCAAGGGGGGGGATAGCAATCAGCCCCAGCATTTT.